This T cell receptor beta chain was observed in a study of vaccination effects on CD4 cells after COVID-19. Study context: Viral peptide pools were used in the ViraFEST assay to expand antigen-specific CD4+ T cells, and sequencing came afterward.

CDR1 and CDR2 (germline): LGHDT, YNNKEL (reference sequence). The CDR3 totals 14 residues. V was clipped by 1 base and J by 6 bases; unmatched bases: 6. After around 10 days in culture, the CD4+ T cells were isolated. Assay used: immunoSEQ multiplex PCR; TCRdb lists only in-frame clones, some missing. The sample comprises more than 30,000 clones, around 74% of which are singletons, and around 3% rests with the top ten. In this sample, this clone turned up a few times. Its antigen remains unidentified. This sample comprised CD4+ T cells from PBMCs cultured without peptide, obtained before COVID-19 vaccination. The clonotype was recovered from a human donor who received a COVID-19 vaccine. The chain joins TRBV3-1 (or the pseudogene TRBV3-2) to TRBJ2-7, with 7 bases identical to TRBD1. The CDR3 protein is CASSQVTGVSEQYF. The CDR3 DNA reads TGTGCCAGCAGCCAAGTAACAGGGGTAAGCGAGCAGTACTTC.